Included here is one T cell receptor beta chain sequence, with context. Antigen unknown. These data are taken from a study of post-analysis software for immune sequencing data. This CDR3 region has 14 residues. Germline V CDR1 and CDR2: DFQATT, SNEGSKA (reference sequence). V gave up 3 bases and J gave up 0 bases, with 6 bases separating them. Study observations and caveats: Comparison of patients with controls showed 5 or 6 TRBV segments more frequent in patients, TRBV5-6, TRBV5-1 and TRBV20-1 among them.

Unique-molecular-identifier-tagged TCR beta cDNA libraries were used. Each CDR3 protein gets one entry after TCRdb re-called the PCR reads with MiXCR. The table shows about 560,000 distinct CDR3 sequences, with around 44% occurring only once. The chain joins TRBV20-1 to TRBJ2-6; D is uncertain. This sequence was found in a girl between 5 and 17 years old with multiple sclerosis. What was sequenced was blood. The CDR3 loop reads CSARLSSGANVLTF. The DNA of the CDR3 is TGCAGTGCTAGGTTGAGCTCTGGGGCCAACGTCCTGACTTTC.